The 30 T cell receptor beta chains reported below all come from one sample, sequenced in a study of technical replicates of blood from a handful of donors. Sequencing was performed with immunoSEQ multiplex PCR; in TCRdb, only in-frame clones are kept and a portion is missing. The sample has about 63,000 clones; approximately 86% are singletons. Sequenced input: PBMCs. The source of these receptors is a human donor in good health. Some clones in this sample may be carry-over from other donors' samples.

V is TRBV2 and J is TRBJ1-1; D perhaps matches TRBD1 (6 bases). The CDR3 covers 15 residues. The germline V and J ends were trimmed by 7 bases and 0 bases, with 15 bases remaining between them. Germline V gives CDR1 SNHLY, CDR2 FYNNEI. CDR3 nucleotides: TGTGCCAGCAACGTGGGGGGGCTGATGAACACTGAAGCTTTCTTT. It specifies CASNVGGLMNTEAFF.

V usage is TRBV5-6 and J usage is TRBJ2-2; perhaps TRBD1 as D (6 bases). In germline, CDR1 is SGHDT, CDR2 YYEEEE. Trimming took off 2 bases at V and 9 bases at J, with 11 bases between the two ends. This CDR3 has 13 amino acids. CDR3 protein: CASSFPQGRELFF. The CDR3 bases are TGTGCCAGCAGCTTCCCCCAGGGGCGGGAGCTGTTTTTT.

The rearrangement joins TRBV5-4 to TRBJ2-7; TRBD1 aligns across 7 bases. The length of the CDR3 is 14 residues. Trimming cost V 2 bases and J 6 bases; bases outside gene matches: 8. CDR1 SGHNT and CDR2 YYREEE come from the germline V gene (reference sequence). This chain's CDR3 is CASSFKGGQAEQYF. DNA for the CDR3: TGTGCCAGCAGCTTCAAAGGGGGCCAAGCCGAGCAGTACTTC.

This chain joins TRBV7-6 and TRBJ2-2; perhaps TRBD1 as D (5 bases). CDR3 length: 14 amino acids. Trimming pared 5 bases from V and 3 bases from J, leaving 10 bases between. CDR1 and CDR2 (germline): SGHVS, FNYEAQ. CDR3 coding DNA: TGTGCCAGCAGCCCAGACAGATACACCGGGGAGCTGTTTTTT. Amino acid sequence: CASSPDRYTGELFF. Based on the CDR3 plus reference TRBV7-6 and TRBJ2-2, the full variable domain is GAGVSQSPRYKVTKRGQDVALRCDPISGHVSLYWYRQALGQGPEFLTYFNYEAQQDKSGLPNDRFSAERPEGSISTLTIQRTEQRDSAMYRCASSPDRYTGELFFGEGSRLTVL.

This clone was found a few times. This sequence joins TRBV18 and TRBJ1-1, with TRBD1 matching 10 bases. With V trimmed by 6 bases and J by 1 base, 5 bases remained unmatched. This CDR3 spans 15 amino acids. Germline values: CDR1 KGHSH, CDR2 LQKENI. The CDR3 DNA follows: TGTGCCAGCTCGGGCGGGACAGGGGCGAACACTGAAGCTTTCTTT. It translates to CASSGGTGANTEAFF.

CDR3 DNA: TGTGCCAGCCGGCGGGGACAGAAGAACACTGAAGCTTTCTTT. Encoded protein: CASRRGQKNTEAFF. The chain joins TRBV7-3 to TRBJ1-1, with TRBD1 matching over 7 bases. The CDR3 is 14 amino acids. Per the germline V gene, CDR1 is SGHTA and CDR2 is FQGTGA. V lost 8 bases, J lost 1 base, and 7 bases stayed unmatched.

This chain links TRBV14 with TRBJ2-7; possible D gene TRBD1, 5 bases. V was trimmed by 4 bases and J by 7 bases, leaving 20 bases between them. Germline assignment: CDR1 SGHDN and CDR2 FVKESK. This CDR3 contains 15 residues. CDR3 sequence (DNA): TGTGCCAGCAGCCGTAGCAGGGTCGGAGTCAGGGAGCAGTACTTC. Its protein is CASSRSRVGVREQYF.

This clone was seen repeatedly, ten times or more. This sequence joins TRBV10-3 and TRBJ1-3; TRBD1 agrees at 8 bases. Trimming removed 4 bases from V and 4 bases from J; junction bases left unmatched: 3. The length of the CDR3 is 14 residues. Germline CDR1 and CDR2: ENHRY and SYGVKD. CDR3 in amino acids: CAISVAGGGNTIYF. The CDR3 DNA reads as TGTGCCATCAGTGTTGCAGGGGGCGGAAACACCATATATTTT.

The gene calls are TRBV7-2 and TRBJ1-1; no clear D gene. The germline V gene encodes CDR1 SGHTA and CDR2 FQGNSA. V was clipped by 7 bases and J by 8 bases, with 14 bases between them. CDR3 length equals 12 residues. This chain's CDR3 is CASTPDRSEAFF. The CDR3 nucleotides are TGTGCCAGCACCCCCGATCGGTCAGAAGCTTTCTTT.

The chain uses TRBV5-4 and TRBJ2-7, with D perhaps TRBD2 (6 bases). The CDR3 extends over 14 amino acids. Germline V lookup: CDR1 SGHNT, CDR2 YYREEE (reference sequence). The V end was cut by 4 bases, the J end by 0 bases, with 11 bases between. CDR3 protein: CASSLRDFSYEQYF. CDR3 nucleotide sequence: TGTGCCAGCAGCCTACGGGACTTCTCCTACGAGCAGTACTTC.

This chain joins TRBV6-5 and TRBJ1-3; TRBD1 matches at 9 bases. J was trimmed by 2 bases and V by 6 bases; bases with no gene match: 5. From germline, CDR1 is MNHEY and CDR2 SVGAGI. This CDR3 has 15 amino acids. The CDR3 region is CASRRDRATGNTIYF. CDR3 bases: TGTGCCAGCAGAAGGGACAGGGCAACTGGAAACACCATATATTTT.

The chain joins TRBV9 to TRBJ2-3; perhaps TRBD1 as D (6 bases). Trimming took 3 bases from V and 5 from J, leaving 22 bases between them. The CDR3 is 17 residues long. The germline V gene encodes CDR1 SGDLS and CDR2 YYNGEE. The CDR3 protein is CASSASGQTTTLDTQYF. The CDR3 DNA is TGTGCCAGCAGCGCTTCGGGACAAACTACTACATTAGATACGCAGTATTTT.

The chain uses TRBV9 and TRBJ2-1, with 8 bases identical to TRBD2. This CDR3 contains 16 residues. CDR1 is SGDLS and CDR2 is YYNGEE in the germline V gene. V gave up 0 bases and J gave up 6 bases; unmatched junction bases: 8. Here the CDR3 DNA reads TGTGCCAGCAGCGTAGGTAGGCGGGAGGCCCCCAATGAGCAGTTCTTC. It specifies CASSVGRREAPNEQFF.

The chain uses TRBV11-1 and TRBJ1-2, with 8 bases matching TRBD1. This CDR3 comprises 15 residues. Unmatched junction bases numbered 13, after V lost 5 bases and J lost 8 bases. Germline loops: CDR1 SGHAT, CDR2 FQDESV (reference sequence). CDR3 sequence reads: CASSPTGTGGLGYTF. For the CDR3, the DNA is TGTGCCAGCAGCCCGACCGGGACAGGAGGCTTAGGCTACACCTTC.

This chain uses TRBV5-4 with TRBJ2-5; tentatively, D is TRBD1 (6 bases). Trimming removed 4 bases from V and 1 base from J, with 11 bases in between. CDR3 length equals 14 residues. The germline gives CDR1 SGHNT, CDR2 YYREEE (reference sequence). This CDR3 reads CASSTNRAQETQYF. Here the CDR3 DNA reads TGTGCCAGCAGCACAAACAGGGCCCAAGAGACCCAGTACTTC.

This chain connects TRBV7-9 to TRBJ2-1; the D gene is possibly TRBD1 (6 bases). The CDR3 sequence is 13 residues long. The germline gives CDR1 SEHNR, CDR2 FQNEAQ (reference sequence). Trimming cost V 1 base and J 6 bases, with 7 bases left between them. The CDR3 bases are TGTGCCAGCAGCTTAGTGACAGGCAATGAGCAGTTCTTC. Protein: CASSLVTGNEQFF.

There are a few counts of this clone. The chain is built from TRBV7-6 and TRBJ1-1, with no clear D. The CDR3 contains 12 residues. The ends were cut back, 3 bases at V and 1 base at J, with 3 bases in the middle. Germline CDR1 is SGHVS and CDR2 is FNYEAQ. DNA of the CDR3: TGTGCCAGCAGCTTCTCGAACACTGAAGCTTTCTTT. Amino acids: CASSFSNTEAFF. The whole variable domain, filled in from reference TRBV7-6 and TRBJ1-1, reads GAGVSQSPRYKVTKRGQDVALRCDPISGHVSLYWYRQALGQGPEFLTYFNYEAQQDKSGLPNDRFSAERPEGSISTLTIQRTEQRDSAMYRCASSFSNTEAFFGQGTRLTVV.

The chain joins TRBV5-1 to TRBJ2-2, with a possible D match to TRBD1 (6 bases). This CDR3 is 17 amino acids long. V was shortened by 0 bases and J by 3 bases, with 15 bases between the two germline ends. CDR1 is SGHRS, CDR2 YFSETQ, per germline. CDR3 coding DNA: TGCGCCAGCAGCTTGGAAGTCTCAGGGGCTCACACCGGGGAGCTGTTTTTT. Translated: CASSLEVSGAHTGELFF.

Written as DNA, the CDR3 is TGTGCCAGCAGCTTGGGGGACAGGGGTGTCTATGGCTACACCTTC. This codes for CASSLGDRGVYGYTF. The chain recombines TRBV5-6 with TRBJ1-2; 10 nucleotides agree with TRBD1. The CDR3 contains 15 residues. Trimming took 0 bases from V and 4 from J; bases not matched to a gene: 3. Germline V gene sequence: CDR1 SGHDT, CDR2 YYEEEE.

J is TRBJ2-4 and V is TRBV9; 8 positions match TRBD2. The CDR3 spans 16 residues. Trimming took 3 bases from V and 12 from J; bases not matched to a gene: 17. Germline loops: CDR1 SGDLS, CDR2 YYNGEE. The CDR3 DNA reads as TGTGCCAGCAGCGGGCCCGCCGGGGGGGCCCATTCTGCTCAGTACTTC. It encodes CASSGPAGGAHSAQYF.

The V gene is TRBV6-6, the J gene TRBJ2-5, with 11 bases aligning to TRBD2. V dropped 4 bases and J dropped 5; count of bases not matched to a gene: 9. The CDR3 covers 16 residues. Germline CDR1 reads MNHNY; CDR2 reads SVGAGI (reference sequence). CDR3 sequence: CASSSGLAGGGETQYF. The CDR3, as DNA: TGTGCCAGCAGTTCCGGACTAGCGGGCGGTGGGGAGACCCAGTACTTC.

The chain carries TRBV2 and TRBJ1-2; TRBD1 agrees at 8 bases. The CDR3 loop spans 14 amino acids. The V gene's germline CDR1 is SNHLY and CDR2 FYNNEI. V trimming: 3 bases; J trimming: 4 bases; junction bases outside the gene matches: 4. The CDR3 loop is CASSDTGGTYGYTF. The CDR3 nucleotides are TGTGCCAGCAGTGACACAGGGGGGACCTATGGCTACACCTTC.

The chain couples TRBV4-3 to TRBJ1-2; D unclear. CDR1 is LGHNA, CDR2 YSLEER, per germline. The CDR3 has 14 amino acids. The V and J ends lost 0 bases and 8 bases respectively, with 13 bases between them. The CDR3 loop is CASSQEVAGAGYTF. In nucleotides, the CDR3 is TGCGCCAGCAGCCAAGAGGTGGCAGGCGCCGGCTACACCTTC.

The chain carries TRBV7-8 and TRBJ2-1; the match to TRBD1 covers 11 bases. This CDR3 has 14 amino acids. Trimming took 8 bases from V and 6 from J; bases not matched to a gene: 6. Germline CDR1 reads SGHVS; CDR2 reads FQNEAQ. As DNA, the CDR3 is TGTGCCAGCGGGGGGGACAGGGGGATCAATGAGCAGTTCTTC. Protein: CASGGDRGINEQFF. The full variable domain, in which reference TRBV7-8 and TRBJ2-1 provide the parts outside the CDR3, is GAGVSQSPRYKVAKRGQDVALRCDPISGHVSLFWYQQALGQGPEFLTYFQNEAQLDKSGLPSDRFFAERPEGSVSTLKIQRTQQEDSAVYLCASGGDRGINEQFFGPGTRLTVL.

CDR3 bases: TGTGCCAGCAGTGAGGAGACAGTGGCTAGCTACGAGCAGTACTTC. Its translation: CASSEETVASYEQYF. The rearrangement joins TRBV6-1 to TRBJ2-7; D may be TRBD1 (5 bases). Germline lookup yields CDR1 MNHNS and CDR2 SASEGT. The CDR3 covers 15 residues. Trimming shortened V by 3 bases and J by 3 bases, and 15 bases separated the two germline ends.

This chain links TRBV10-3 with TRBJ2-7; D unresolved. The CDR3 runs 15 residues. Germline-derived CDR1 and CDR2 are ENHRY and SYGVKD. Trimming left V 0 bases short and J 0 bases short, with 9 bases between. The CDR3 DNA follows: TGTGCCATCAGTGAGTCCCCGGCGGCCTCCTACGAGCAGTACTTC. This codes for CAISESPAASYEQYF.

As for this clone: A junction boundary mismatches the germline segment, possibly from a read error. The chain joins TRBV11-2 to TRBJ2-1, with a weak D call TRBD2 (6 bases). The CDR3 is made up of 13 amino acids. Germline V gives CDR1 SGHAT, CDR2 FQNNGV. CDR3 sequence (DNA): TGTGCCAGCAGCGGGGACTCCCACAATGAGCAGTTCTTC. Amino acid sequence: CASSGDSHNEQFF.

The chain is built from TRBV7-6 and TRBJ2-3, with 8 positions matching TRBD1. The V segment lost 1 base and the J segment 4 bases; nucleotides outside the gene matches: 1. CDR1 and CDR2 from the germline V gene are SGHVS and FNYEAQ. The CDR3 runs 14 residues. This chain's CDR3 is CASSLVRGPDTQYF. The CDR3 nucleotides are TGTGCCAGCAGCTTAGTCAGGGGGCCAGATACGCAGTATTTT.

The chain carries TRBV10-3 and TRBJ1-2; TRBD1 aligns across 9 bases. The trim removed 6 bases at V and 8 bases at J, leaving 10 bases unmatched. Germline-derived CDR1 and CDR2 are ENHRY and SYGVKD. CDR3 length: 14 residues. The CDR3 here is CAIRLPGTGQGYTF. The CDR3 DNA sequence: TGTGCCATCAGGCTTCCCGGGACAGGGCAAGGCTACACCTTC.

V usage is TRBV19 and J usage is TRBJ1-6; unclear D gene. Germline loops: CDR1 LNHDA, CDR2 SQIVND (reference sequence). This CDR3 is built from 14 residues. Trimming left V 3 bases short and J 9 bases short, with 12 bases between. CDR3 protein: CASSILPLGSPLHF. The CDR3 DNA is TGTGCCAGTAGTATTTTGCCCCTAGGTTCACCCCTCCACTTT.